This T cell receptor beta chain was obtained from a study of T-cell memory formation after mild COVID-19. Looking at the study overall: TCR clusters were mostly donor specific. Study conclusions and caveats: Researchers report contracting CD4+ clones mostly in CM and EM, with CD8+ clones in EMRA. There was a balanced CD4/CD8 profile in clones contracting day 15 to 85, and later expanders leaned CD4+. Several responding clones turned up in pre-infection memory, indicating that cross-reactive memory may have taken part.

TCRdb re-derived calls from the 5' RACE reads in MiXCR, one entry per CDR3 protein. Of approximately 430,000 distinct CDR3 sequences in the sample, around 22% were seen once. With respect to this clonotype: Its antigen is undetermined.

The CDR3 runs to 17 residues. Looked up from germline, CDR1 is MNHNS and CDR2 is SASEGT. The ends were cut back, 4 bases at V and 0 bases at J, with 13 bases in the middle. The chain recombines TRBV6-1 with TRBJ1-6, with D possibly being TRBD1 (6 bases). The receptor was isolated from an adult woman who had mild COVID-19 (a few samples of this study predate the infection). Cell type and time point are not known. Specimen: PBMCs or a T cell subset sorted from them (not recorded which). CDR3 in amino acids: CASSVTGTSSYNSPLHF. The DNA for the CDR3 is TGTGCCAGCAGTGTCACAGGGACGAGCTCCTATAATTCACCCCTCCACTTT.